This entry is about one TCR beta chain. The data are from a study of control samples from healthy donors and cancer patients. Clones were read by immunoSEQ multiplex PCR, and TCRdb kept only the in-frame ones, dropping some. The repertoire includes 120,000 or so clones, around nine tenths of them detected once, and around 9% sits in the top ten. Trimming at V came to 5 bases and at J to 1 base, leaving 5 bases not matched to a gene. Germline CDR1 is SGHAT and CDR2 is FQNNGV. The CDR3 totals 16 residues. This receptor was taken from a man between 40 and 49 years old in good health. The J gene is TRBJ2-7, the V gene TRBV11-2, with 13 bases lining up with TRBD2. The specimen was blood. The CDR3 region is CASSPQGLAGSYEQYF. DNA of the CDR3: TGTGCCAGCAGCCCCCAGGGACTAGCGGGGTCCTACGAGCAGTACTTC. The complete variable domain, with remaining parts taken from reference TRBV11-2 and TRBJ2-7, reads EAGVAQSPRYKIIEKRQSVAFWCNPISGHATLYWYQQILGQGPKLLIQFQNNGVVDDSQLPKDRFSAERLKGVDSTLKIQPAKLEDSAVYLCASSPQGLAGSYEQYFGPGTRLTVT.